This TCR beta chain appears in the sequencing data of a study of CD8 T cells in ankylosing spondylitis. This clonotype was seen only a few times. TCRdb analysed the 5' RACE reads with MiXCR anew, one entry per CDR3 protein. The sample records 350,000 or so distinct CDR3 sequences, approximately 10% being singletons. Germline lookup yields CDR1 SGHRS and CDR2 YFSETQ. CDR3 length: 15 residues. V lost 9 bases, J lost 5 bases, and 23 bases lay in between. Sample: blood, either unsorted or a sorted T cell fraction (not recorded which). This clonotype originated in a female donor with ankylosing spondylitis or in good health (not recorded which). The rearrangement uses TRBV5-1 and TRBJ1-2; D is possibly TRBD1 (6 bases). In nucleotides, the CDR3 is TGCGCCACCAACTCGGGTGATGGGGGCGCATATGGCTACACCTTC. Its translation: CATNSGDGGAYGYTF.